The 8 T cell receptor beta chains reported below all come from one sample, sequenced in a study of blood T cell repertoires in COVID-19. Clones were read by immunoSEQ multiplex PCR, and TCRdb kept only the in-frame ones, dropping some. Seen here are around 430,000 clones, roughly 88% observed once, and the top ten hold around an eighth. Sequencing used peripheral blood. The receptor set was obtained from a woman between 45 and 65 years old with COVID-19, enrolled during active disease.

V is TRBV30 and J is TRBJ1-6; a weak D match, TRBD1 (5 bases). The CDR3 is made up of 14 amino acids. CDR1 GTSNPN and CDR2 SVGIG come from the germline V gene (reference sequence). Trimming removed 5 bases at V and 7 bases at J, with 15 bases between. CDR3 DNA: TGTGCCTGGGGTAGGGGTTCGGAAAATTCACCCCTCCACTTT. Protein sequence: CAWGRGSENSPLHF.

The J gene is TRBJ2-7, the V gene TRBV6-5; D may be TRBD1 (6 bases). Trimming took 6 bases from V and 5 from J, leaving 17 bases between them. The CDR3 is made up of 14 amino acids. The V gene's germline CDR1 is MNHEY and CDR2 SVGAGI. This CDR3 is CASSKWGQRNEQYF. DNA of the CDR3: TGTGCCAGCAGCAAATGGGGACAAAGGAACGAGCAGTACTTC.

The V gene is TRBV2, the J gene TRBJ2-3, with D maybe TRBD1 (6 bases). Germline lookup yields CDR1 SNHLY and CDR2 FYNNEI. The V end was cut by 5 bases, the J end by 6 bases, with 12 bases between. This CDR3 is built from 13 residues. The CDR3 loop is CASSIQGRDTQYF. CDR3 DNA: TGTGCCAGCAGTATACAGGGTAGGGATACGCAGTATTTT. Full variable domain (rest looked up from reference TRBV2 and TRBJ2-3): EPEVTQTPSHQVTQMGQEVILRCVPISNHLYFYWYRQILGQKVEFLVSFYNNEISEKSEIFDDQFSVERPDGSNFTLKIRSTKLEDSAMYFCASSIQGRDTQYFGPGTRLTVL.

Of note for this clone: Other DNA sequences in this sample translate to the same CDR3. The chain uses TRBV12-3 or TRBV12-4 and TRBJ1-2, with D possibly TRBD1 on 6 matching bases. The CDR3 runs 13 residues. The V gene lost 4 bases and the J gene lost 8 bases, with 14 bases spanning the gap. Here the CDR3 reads CASSSQGWDGYTF. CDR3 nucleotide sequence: TGTGCCAGCAGTTCACAGGGCTGGGACGGCTACACCTTC.

CDR3 amino acids: CASHPGQHTEAFF. The CDR3 DNA reads TGTGCCAGCCACCCGGGACAGCACACTGAAGCTTTCTTT. V is TRBV6-5 and J is TRBJ1-1, with 7 nucleotides matching TRBD1. The J segment lost 3 bases and the V segment lost 8 bases, leaving 6 bases of the junction unmatched. The V gene's germline CDR1 is MNHEY and CDR2 SVGAGI. This CDR3 spans 13 amino acids.

The CDR3 coding sequence is TGTGCCAGCGAGATACAGGGGGCGGGATCACCCCTCCACTTT. This translates into CASEIQGAGSPLHF. The chain combines TRBV5-4 with TRBJ1-6, with 9 bases that match TRBD1. The CDR3 has 14 amino acids. Per germline, CDR1 SGHNT and CDR2 YYREEE (reference sequence). Trimming at V came to 7 bases and at J to 10 bases, leaving 9 bases not matched to a gene. The whole variable domain, remainder taken from reference TRBV5-4 and TRBJ1-6, is ETGVTQSPTHLIKTRGQQVTLRCSSQSGHNTVSWYQQALGQGPQFIFQYYREEENGRGNFPPRFSGLQFPNYSSELNVNALELDDSALYLCASEIQGAGSPLHFGNGTRLTVT.

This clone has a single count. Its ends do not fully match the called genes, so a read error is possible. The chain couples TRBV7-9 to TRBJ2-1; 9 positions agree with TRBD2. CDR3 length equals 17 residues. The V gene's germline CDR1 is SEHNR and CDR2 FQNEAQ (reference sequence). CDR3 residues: CASSLLAGGISDNEQFF. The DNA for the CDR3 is TGTGCCAGCAGCTTGCTGGCGGGGGGGATCTCCGACAATGAGCAGTTCTTC.

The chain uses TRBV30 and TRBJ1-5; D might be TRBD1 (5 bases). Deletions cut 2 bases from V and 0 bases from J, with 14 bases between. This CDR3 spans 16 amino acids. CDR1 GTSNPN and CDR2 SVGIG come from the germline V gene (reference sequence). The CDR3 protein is CAWSYGGGVSNQPQHF. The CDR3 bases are TGTGCCTGGAGTTATGGCGGGGGTGTTAGCAATCAGCCCCAGCATTTT. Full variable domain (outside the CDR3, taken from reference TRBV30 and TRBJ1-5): SQTIHQWPATLVQPVGSPLSLECTVEGTSNPNLYWYRQAAGRGLQLLFYSVGIGQISSEVPQNLSASRPQDRQFILSSKKLLLSDSGFYLCAWSYGGGVSNQPQHFGDGTRLSIL.